These T cell receptor beta chains were read from a single sample in a study of T-cell reconstitution after alpha-beta-depleted transplantation in children. A single record per CDR3 protein comes from TCRdb applying MiXCR to the PCR reads. Of hundreds of thousands of distinct CDR3 sequences in the sample, 15% to 20% were seen once. The material was PBMCs, mostly from graft donor cells, obtained 360 days after TCRalphabeta/CD19-depleted stem cell transplant. Every receptor here comes from a male patient under 10 years old who had a stem cell transplant for acute lymphoblastic leukemia, so the T cells may come from the graft donor. Both conserved end residues are part of each CDR3. The D gene is left open where the match is weak. Part of the rows lack a size; the others show once, few, many or a class for expanded clones.

CSGYFDGRLNSEAFF TGCAGCGGCTATTTTGATGGCCGGCTCAACAGTGAAGCTTTCTTT many TRBV29-1 NA TRBJ1-1
CASSVVGGNSPLHF TGTGCCAGCAGCGTGGTGGGGGGAAATTCACCCCTCCACTTT NA TRBV9 NA TRBJ1-6
CASSYSTGQPTDTQYF TGTGCCAGCAGTTACTCGACGGGGCAGCCCACAGATACGCAGTATTTT many TRBV6-5 NA TRBJ2-3
CASSQVSGTGTYGYTF TGCGCCAGCAGCCAAGTGTCCGGGACAGGGACCTATGGCTACACCTTC few TRBV4-1 TRBD1 TRBJ1-2
CASSRIGGDQPQHF TGTGCCAGCAGCCGCATAGGGGGAGATCAGCCCCAGCATTTT NA TRBV27 NA TRBJ1-5
CSARGLVGADTQYF TGCAGTGCTAGAGGCTTGGTGGGGGCAGATACGCAGTATTTT few TRBV20-1 NA TRBJ2-3
CASSQALAGGPGGETQYF TGCGCCAGCAGCCAAGCGCTAGCGGGAGGGCCGGGGGGGGAGACCCAGTACTTC NA TRBV4-3 TRBD2 TRBJ2-5
CASSPLPHGTGEKLFF TGTGCCAGCAGCCCCCTTCCCCATGGCACTGGTGAAAAACTGTTTTTT NA TRBV5-5 NA TRBJ1-4
CASSLLGTGLAGATYEQYF TGTGCCAGCAGCTTACTCGGGACAGGACTAGCTGGGGCAACCTACGAGCAGTACTTC few TRBV7-8 NA TRBJ2-7
CSVLESSYEQYF TGCAGCGTTCTGGAGTCCAGCTACGAGCAGTACTTC few TRBV29-1 NA TRBJ2-7
CSVRRSGGTDTQYF TGCAGCGTCCGCCGTAGCGGGGGCACAGATACGCAGTATTTT NA TRBV29-1 TRBD2 TRBJ2-3